This T cell receptor beta chain was identified in a study of blood T cell repertoires in COVID-19. Source study methods: Amplification of reference gene primers provided the estimated nucleated cell counts. Assay: immunoSEQ multiplex PCR; the TCRdb copy retains only in-frame clones and omits some. D and trimming come from the DNA, and the V and J calls and clone size come from that table. This table has around 80,000 clones, around 81% appearing once. Germline CDR1 is SGHTA and CDR2 is FQGTGA. Trimming removed 5 bases from V and 3 bases from J, with 15 bases in between. The CDR3 extends over 15 amino acids.

The clonotype comes from a human donor in a cohort sampled during active COVID-19. The chain couples TRBV7-3 to TRBJ2-3; D perhaps matches TRBD1 (5 bases). The sequenced material came from peripheral blood. The DNA of the CDR3 is TGTGCCAGCAGCCCGCAGGGAACTGGTACAGATACGCAGTATTTT. Its translation: CASSPQGTGTDTQYF.